The clone carrying this T cell receptor (beta chain) was seen a single time. Its cognate antigen is unknown. The V gene's germline CDR1 is SNHLY and CDR2 FYNNEI. The ends lost 7 bases at V and 5 bases at J; junction bases unmatched: 10. The CDR3 is 15 residues long. This entry is derived from a study of Graves' ophthalmopathy and Graves' hyperthyroidism. Study in general: Sampling took place at initial diagnosis, with peripheral blood obtained before any treatment.

For repertoire sequencing, the TCR beta CDR3 regions were amplified from RNA transcripts. In the first round, RT-PCR was carried out with HTBI primers, and a multiplex PCR formed the second round. A single record per CDR3 protein comes from TCRdb applying MiXCR to the multiplex PCR reads. The sample holds 650,000 to 800,000 distinct CDR3 sequences, over 40% seen once. Donors with ophthalmopathy: moderate-to-severe activity, CAS ≥3, NOSPECS ≥4, duration under 3 months. Whole-study findings and limits: The model reached roughly 71% sensitivity and about 72% specificity for predicting ophthalmopathy progression. Most thyroid clonotypes with frequency above 0.001 were detected in blood too.

The genes are TRBV2 and TRBJ2-1, with 8 bases fitting TRBD1. Sequenced material: peripheral blood. The TCR comes from an adult man with Graves' ophthalmopathy. The CDR3 nucleotides read TGTGCCAGCACGAGCGGACAGGGACCCCACAATGAGCAGTTCTTC. This codes for CASTSGQGPHNEQFF.